Each of the 12 T cell receptor beta chains below was sequenced from the same sample in a study of blood T cell repertoires in COVID-19. The data were produced by immunoSEQ multiplex PCR, yet TCRdb's version contains in-frame clones alone and is incomplete. This sample carries about 250,000 clones, roughly nine tenths of them seen once, and the ten largest clones take roughly 4%. The sample taken for sequencing was PBMCs or T cells enriched from blood (not recorded which). The source is a woman aged 25 to 39 with acute COVID-19.

About this clone: Other DNA sequences in this specimen translate into the identical CDR3. This chain joins TRBV7-9 and TRBJ1-1; TRBD1 matches 10 bases. After removal of 1 base from V and 2 bases from J, the junction contained 1 base not matched to a gene. The germline CDR1 and CDR2 sequences are SEHNR and FQNEAQ (reference sequence). CDR3 length: 15 amino acids. CDR3 loop: CASSLGTGGNTEAFF. Here the CDR3 DNA reads TGTGCCAGCAGCTTAGGGACAGGGGGAAACACTGAAGCTTTCTTT.

The chain employs TRBV7-8 and TRBJ1-5, with D possibly matching TRBD1 (5 bases). Germline V CDR1 and CDR2: SGHVS, FQNEAQ. With 1 base removed from V and 6 bases from J, the gap between germline ends came to 16 bases. This CDR3 has 16 residues. The CDR3 DNA reads TGTGCCAGCAGCTTAGGGTCAGGGTTCCCCGGTCAGCCCCAGCATTTT. This sequence encodes CASSLGSGFPGQPQHF.

The chain recombines TRBV19 with TRBJ2-7; 10 nucleotides line up with TRBD1. In germline, CDR1 is LNHDA, CDR2 SQIVND (reference sequence). The CDR3 runs to 13 residues. Germline trimming cut 9 bases from V and 3 bases from J; bases unmatched to any gene: 5. The CDR3 DNA sequence: TGTGCCAGCTCCCGGGACAGGGGCTACGAGCAGTACTTC. Amino acid sequence: CASSRDRGYEQYF.

The CDR3 reads CASSLTTGYEQYF. The CDR3 region has the DNA TGTGCCAGCAGCTTAACTACAGGTTACGAGCAGTACTTC. The genes are TRBV11-3 and TRBJ2-7, with TRBD1 as a possible D gene (5 bases). In germline, CDR1 is SGHNT, CDR2 YENEEA. Trimming took off 2 bases at V and 4 bases at J, with 9 bases between the two ends. CDR3 length: 13 residues. The complete variable domain, with remaining parts taken from reference TRBV11-3 and TRBJ2-7, reads EAGVVQSPRYKIIEKKQPVAFWCNPISGHNTLYWYLQNLGQGPELLIRYENEEAVDDSQLPKDRFSAERLKGVDSTLKIQPAELGDSAVYLCASSLTTGYEQYFGPGTRLTVT.

The chain carries TRBV20-1 and TRBJ1-2; D not certain. This CDR3 comprises 11 residues. Germline V gives CDR1 DFQATT, CDR2 SNEGSKA (reference sequence). Trimming stripped 8 bases from V and 2 bases from J, with 9 bases between. Written as DNA, the CDR3 is TGCAGTTGCTACGGGAACTATGGCTACACCTTC. Its translation is CSCYGNYGYTF.

The chain employs TRBV5-5 and TRBJ1-2, with D possibly being TRBD1 (5 bases). The V gene's germline CDR1 is SGHKS and CDR2 YYEKEE (reference sequence). Trimming left V 0 bases short and J 3 bases short, with 9 bases between. The CDR3 extends over 14 amino acids. The CDR3 sequence: CASSLAGLDYGYTF. CDR3 DNA: TGTGCCAGCAGCTTGGCAGGGTTGGACTATGGCTACACCTTC.

This sequence joins TRBV3-1 (or the pseudogene TRBV3-2) and TRBJ1-2, with 7 nucleotides matching TRBD1. V gave up 4 bases and J gave up 8 bases; unmatched junction bases: 4. The CDR3 covers 12 residues. Germline V gene data show CDR1 as LGHDT and CDR2 as YNNKEL (reference sequence). CDR3 nucleotides: TGTGCCAGCAGCCCGCGACAGGGAGGCTACACCTTC. Translation gives CASSPRQGGYTF.

The chain joins TRBV20-1 to TRBJ1-1; D gene ambiguous. Germline V gene lookup returns CDR1 DFQATT and CDR2 SNEGSKA (reference sequence). V was cut by 3 bases and J by 1 base, with 15 bases left in between. This CDR3 contains 15 residues. The DNA for the CDR3 is TGCAGTGCTAGTTTAGTTCACCGACAGAACACTGAAGCTTTCTTT. Protein sequence: CSASLVHRQNTEAFF.

The chain employs TRBV15 and TRBJ2-3; D is possibly TRBD1 (6 bases). The V gene's germline CDR1 is LNHNV and CDR2 YYDKDF (reference sequence). The CDR3 extends over 13 amino acids. V was shortened by 6 bases and J by 1 base, with 8 bases between the two germline ends. This CDR3 is CATRDSGTDTQYF. The CDR3 region has the DNA TGTGCCACCAGGGACAGCGGCACAGATACGCAGTATTTT.

V usage is TRBV5-5 and J usage is TRBJ1-4; TRBD1 matches 8 bases. CDR3 length equals 15 residues. V lost 0 bases and J lost 8; bases outside the gene matches: 6. CDR1 is SGHKS and CDR2 is YYEKEE in the germline V gene (reference sequence). The CDR3 region has the DNA TGTGCCAGCAGCTTGGGTGGACAGGGCCGGGAAAAACTGTTTTTT. Its translation is CASSLGGQGREKLFF.

The chain links TRBV30 to TRBJ1-1; weak D call: TRBD1 (5 bases). Germline V gene sequence: CDR1 GTSNPN, CDR2 SVGIG (reference sequence). This CDR3 has 13 residues. The ends were cut back, 5 bases at V and 4 bases at J, with 14 bases in the middle. The CDR3 reads CAWVWAGGTEAFF. The CDR3 DNA reads TGTGCCTGGGTCTGGGCGGGGGGCACTGAAGCTTTCTTT.

The rearrangement joins TRBV30 to TRBJ1-2; no firm D call. The V and J ends lost 4 bases and 3 bases respectively, with 15 bases between them. The germline V gene has CDR1 GTSNPN and CDR2 SVGIG (reference sequence). CDR3 length: 14 residues. CDR3 protein: CAWNPKRRYYGYTF. DNA of the CDR3: TGTGCCTGGAACCCCAAACGGAGGTACTATGGCTACACCTTC.